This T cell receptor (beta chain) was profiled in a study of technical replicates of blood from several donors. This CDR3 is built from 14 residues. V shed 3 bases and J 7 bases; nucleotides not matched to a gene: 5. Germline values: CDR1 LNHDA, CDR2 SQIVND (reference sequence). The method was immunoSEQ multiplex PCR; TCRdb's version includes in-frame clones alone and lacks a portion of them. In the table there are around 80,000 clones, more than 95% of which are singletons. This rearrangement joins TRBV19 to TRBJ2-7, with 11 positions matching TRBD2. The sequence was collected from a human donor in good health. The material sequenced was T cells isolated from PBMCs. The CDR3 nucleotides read TGTGCCAGTAGTATTACTAGCGGGGGTAAAGAGCAGTACTTC. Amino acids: CASSITSGGKEQYF. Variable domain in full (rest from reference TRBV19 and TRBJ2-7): DGGITQSPKYLFRKEGQNVTLSCEQNLNHDAMYWYRQDPGQGLRLIYYSQIVNDFQKGDIAEGYSVSREKKESFPLTVTSAQKNPTAFYLCASSITSGGKEQYFGPGTRLTVT.